This T cell receptor (beta chain) emerged from a study of blood T cell repertoires in COVID-19. Overall study context: Sites across the United States, Italy and Spain contributed samples from acute and convalescent COVID-19. From T cells, B-cell-depleted T cells, or PBMCs came the material, which was cDNA or gDNA.

There are a few counts of this clone. Patients in Seattle were enrolled during active infection, then followed longitudinally. The authors' processing: Amplification from reference gene primers served as the basis for estimated nucleated cell counts. The protocol was immunoSEQ multiplex PCR, while the TCRdb copy is restricted to in-frame clones and leaves out a portion. Clone size and the V and J calls come from that table; the DNA yielded D and trimming. Counted here are over 250,000 clones, 91% occurring once; the ten biggest clones make up 2.2%. Trimming stripped 3 bases from V and 8 bases from J, with 4 bases between. Germline CDR1 and CDR2: LGHDT and YNNKEL (reference sequence). CDR3 length: 11 residues.

The specimen was peripheral blood. The chain carries TRBV3-1 (or the pseudogene TRBV3-2) and TRBJ2-2, with unresolved D. The clonotype originates from a woman aged 25 to 39 with COVID-19, enrolled during active disease. The CDR3 spells CASSHSGELFF. CDR3 bases: TGTGCCAGCAGCCATTCTGGGGAGCTGTTTTTT.